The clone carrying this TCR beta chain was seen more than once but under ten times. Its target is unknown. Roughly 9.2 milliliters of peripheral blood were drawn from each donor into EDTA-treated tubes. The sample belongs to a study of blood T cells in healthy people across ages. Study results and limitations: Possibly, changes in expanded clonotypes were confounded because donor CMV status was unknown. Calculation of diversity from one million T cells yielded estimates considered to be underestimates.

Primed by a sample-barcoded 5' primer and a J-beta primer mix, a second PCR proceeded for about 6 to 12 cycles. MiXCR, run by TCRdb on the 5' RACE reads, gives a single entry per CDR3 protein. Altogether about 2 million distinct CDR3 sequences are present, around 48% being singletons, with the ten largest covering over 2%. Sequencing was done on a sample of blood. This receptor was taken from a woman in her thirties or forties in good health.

The CDR3 DNA reads TGCGCCAGCAGACTACAGGGGGTGTACAATGAGCAGTTCTTC. This gives the protein CASRLQGVYNEQFF. This chain connects TRBV5-1 to TRBJ2-1; 8 bases match TRBD1. Unmatched junction bases numbered 5, after V lost 5 bases and J lost 4 bases. The CDR3 is 14 residues long. Germline V gene lookup returns CDR1 SGHRS and CDR2 YFSETQ.